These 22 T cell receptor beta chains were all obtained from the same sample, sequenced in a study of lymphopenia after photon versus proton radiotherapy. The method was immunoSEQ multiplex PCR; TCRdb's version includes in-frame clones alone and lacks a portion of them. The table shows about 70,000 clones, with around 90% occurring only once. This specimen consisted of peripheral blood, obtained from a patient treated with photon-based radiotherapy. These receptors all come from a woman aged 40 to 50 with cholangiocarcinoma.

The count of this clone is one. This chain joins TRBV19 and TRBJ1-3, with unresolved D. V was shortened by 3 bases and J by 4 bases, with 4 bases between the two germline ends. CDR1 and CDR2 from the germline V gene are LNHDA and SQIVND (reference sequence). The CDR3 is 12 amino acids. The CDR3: CASSIYGNTIYF. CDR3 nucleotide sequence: TGTGCCAGTAGTATCTACGGAAACACCATATATTTT.

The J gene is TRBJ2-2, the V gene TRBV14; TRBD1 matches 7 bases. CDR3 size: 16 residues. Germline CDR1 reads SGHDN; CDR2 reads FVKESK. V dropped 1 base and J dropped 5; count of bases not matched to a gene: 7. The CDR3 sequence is CASSQVLGRGTGELFF. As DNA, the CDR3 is TGTGCCAGCAGCCAAGTCCTAGGCAGGGGGACCGGGGAGCTGTTTTTT.

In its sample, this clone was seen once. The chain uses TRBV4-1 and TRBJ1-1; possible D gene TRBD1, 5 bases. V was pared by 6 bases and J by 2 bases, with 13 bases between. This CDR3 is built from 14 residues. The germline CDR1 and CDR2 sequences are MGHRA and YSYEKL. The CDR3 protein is CASRGVLVNTEAFF. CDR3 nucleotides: TGCGCCAGCAGAGGGGTCCTTGTAAACACTGAAGCTTTCTTT.

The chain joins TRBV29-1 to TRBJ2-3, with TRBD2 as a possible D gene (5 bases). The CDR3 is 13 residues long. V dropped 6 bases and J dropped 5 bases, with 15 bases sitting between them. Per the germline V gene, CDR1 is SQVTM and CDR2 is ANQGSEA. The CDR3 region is CSVGGGLVDTQYF. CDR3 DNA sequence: TGCAGCGTGGGCGGCGGGTTAGTAGATACGCAGTATTTT.

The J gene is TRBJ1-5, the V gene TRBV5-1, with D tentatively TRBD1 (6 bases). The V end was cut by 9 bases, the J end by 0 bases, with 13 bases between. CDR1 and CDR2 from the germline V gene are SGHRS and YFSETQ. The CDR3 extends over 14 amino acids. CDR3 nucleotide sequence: TGCGCCAAGGAAAGGACAGATAGCAATCAGCCCCAGCATTTT. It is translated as CAKERTDSNQPQHF.

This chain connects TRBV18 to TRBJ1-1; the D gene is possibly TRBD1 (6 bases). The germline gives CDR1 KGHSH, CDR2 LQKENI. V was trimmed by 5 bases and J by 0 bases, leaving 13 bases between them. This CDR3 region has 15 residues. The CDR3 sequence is CASSGSDRMNTEAFF. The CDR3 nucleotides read TGTGCCAGCTCAGGGTCGGACAGAATGAACACTGAAGCTTTCTTT.

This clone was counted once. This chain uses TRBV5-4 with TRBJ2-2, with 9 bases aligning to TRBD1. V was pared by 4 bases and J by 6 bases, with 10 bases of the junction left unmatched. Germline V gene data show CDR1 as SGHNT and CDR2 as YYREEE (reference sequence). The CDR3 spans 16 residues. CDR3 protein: CASSLRDREWPGELFF. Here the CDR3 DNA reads TGTGCCAGCAGCCTCCGGGACAGGGAATGGCCCGGGGAGCTGTTTTTT. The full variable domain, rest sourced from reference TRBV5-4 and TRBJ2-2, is ETGVTQSPTHLIKTRGQQVTLRCSSQSGHNTVSWYQQALGQGPQFIFQYYREEENGRGNFPPRFSGLQFPNYSSELNVNALELDDSALYLCASSLRDREWPGELFFGEGSRLTVL.

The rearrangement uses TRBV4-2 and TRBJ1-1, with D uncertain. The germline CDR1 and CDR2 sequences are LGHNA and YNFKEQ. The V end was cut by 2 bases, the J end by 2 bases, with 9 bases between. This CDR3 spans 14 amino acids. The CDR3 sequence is CASSQTNGNTEAFF. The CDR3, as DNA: TGTGCCAGCAGCCAAACCAACGGAAACACTGAAGCTTTCTTT.

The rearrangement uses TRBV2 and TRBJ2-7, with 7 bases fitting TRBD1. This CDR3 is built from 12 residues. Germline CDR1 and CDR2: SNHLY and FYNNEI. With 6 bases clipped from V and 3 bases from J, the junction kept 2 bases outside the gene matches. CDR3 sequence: CASRRDSYEQYF. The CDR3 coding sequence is TGTGCCAGCAGGAGGGACAGCTACGAGCAGTACTTC.

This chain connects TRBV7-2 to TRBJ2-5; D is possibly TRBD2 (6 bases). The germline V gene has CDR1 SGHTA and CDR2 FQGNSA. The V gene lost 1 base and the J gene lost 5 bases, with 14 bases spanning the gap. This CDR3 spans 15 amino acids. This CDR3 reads CASSLEQGSGETQYF. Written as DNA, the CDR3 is TGTGCCAGCAGCTTAGAGCAGGGCAGCGGGGAGACCCAGTACTTC. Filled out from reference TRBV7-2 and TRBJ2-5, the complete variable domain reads GAGVSQSPSNKVTEKGKDVELRCDPISGHTALYWYRQSLGQGLEFLIYFQGNSAPDKSGLPSDRFSAERTGGSVSTLTIQRTQQEDSAVYLCASSLEQGSGETQYFGPGTRLLVL.

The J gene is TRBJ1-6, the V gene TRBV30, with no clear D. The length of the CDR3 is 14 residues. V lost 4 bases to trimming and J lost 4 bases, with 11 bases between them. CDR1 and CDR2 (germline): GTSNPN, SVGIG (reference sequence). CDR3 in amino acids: CAWNLNTYNSPLHF. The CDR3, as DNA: TGTGCCTGGAATTTAAACACTTATAATTCACCCCTCCACTTT.

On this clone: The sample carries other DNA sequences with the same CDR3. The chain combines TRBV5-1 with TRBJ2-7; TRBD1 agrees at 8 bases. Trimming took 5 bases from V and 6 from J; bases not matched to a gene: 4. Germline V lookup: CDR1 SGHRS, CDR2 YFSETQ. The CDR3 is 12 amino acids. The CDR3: CASSGGTGEQYF. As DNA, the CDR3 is TGCGCCAGCAGTGGAGGGACAGGCGAGCAGTACTTC.

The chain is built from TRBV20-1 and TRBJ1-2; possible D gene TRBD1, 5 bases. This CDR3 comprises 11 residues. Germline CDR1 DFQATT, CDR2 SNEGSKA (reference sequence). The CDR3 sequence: CINGGSGGYTF. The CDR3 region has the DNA TGCATTAACGGGGGTTCGGGAGGCTACACCTTC.

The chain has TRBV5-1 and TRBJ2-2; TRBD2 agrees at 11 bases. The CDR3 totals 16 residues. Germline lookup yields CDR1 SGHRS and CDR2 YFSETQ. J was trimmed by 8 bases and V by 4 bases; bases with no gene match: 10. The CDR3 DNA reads TGCGCCAGCAGCGCCGCTAGCGGGGGGAATCCTGGGGAGCTGTTTTTT. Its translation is CASSAASGGNPGELFF.

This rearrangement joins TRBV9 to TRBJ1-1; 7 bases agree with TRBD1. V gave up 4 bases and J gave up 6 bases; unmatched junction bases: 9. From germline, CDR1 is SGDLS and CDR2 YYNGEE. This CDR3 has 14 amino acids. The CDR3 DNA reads TGTGCCAGCAGCCCACCACAGGGGCGCGCTGAAGCTTTCTTT. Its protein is CASSPPQGRAEAFF.

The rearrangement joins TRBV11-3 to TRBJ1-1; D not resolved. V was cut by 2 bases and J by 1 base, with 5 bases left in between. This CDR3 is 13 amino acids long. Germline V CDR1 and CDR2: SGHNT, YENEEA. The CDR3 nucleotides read TGTGCCAGCAGCTTACAGGAGAACACTGAAGCTTTCTTT. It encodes CASSLQENTEAFF.

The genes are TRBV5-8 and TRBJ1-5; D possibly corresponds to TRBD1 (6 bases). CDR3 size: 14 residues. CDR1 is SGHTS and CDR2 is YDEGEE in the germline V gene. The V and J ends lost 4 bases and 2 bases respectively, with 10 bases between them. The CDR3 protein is CASSTRGGNQPQHF. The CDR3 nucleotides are TGTGCCAGCAGCACAAGGGGGGGCAATCAGCCCCAGCATTTT.

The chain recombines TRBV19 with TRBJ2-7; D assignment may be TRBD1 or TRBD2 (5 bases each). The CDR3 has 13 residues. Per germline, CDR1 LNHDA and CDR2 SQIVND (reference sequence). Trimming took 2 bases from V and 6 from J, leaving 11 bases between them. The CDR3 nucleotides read TGTGCCAGTAGTATATACCAGGGAGCCGAGCAGTACTTC. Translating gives CASSIYQGAEQYF. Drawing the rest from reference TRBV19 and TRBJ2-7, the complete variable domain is DGGITQSPKYLFRKEGQNVTLSCEQNLNHDAMYWYRQDPGQGLRLIYYSQIVNDFQKGDIAEGYSVSREKKESFPLTVTSAQKNPTAFYLCASSIYQGAEQYFGPGTRLTVT.

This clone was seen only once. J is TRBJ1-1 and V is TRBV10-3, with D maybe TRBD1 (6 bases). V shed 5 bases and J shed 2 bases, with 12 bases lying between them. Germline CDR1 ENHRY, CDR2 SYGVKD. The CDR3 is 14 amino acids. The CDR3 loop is CAISRTDYNTEAFF. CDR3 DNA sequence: TGTGCCATCAGTCGGACAGACTACAACACTGAAGCTTTCTTT.

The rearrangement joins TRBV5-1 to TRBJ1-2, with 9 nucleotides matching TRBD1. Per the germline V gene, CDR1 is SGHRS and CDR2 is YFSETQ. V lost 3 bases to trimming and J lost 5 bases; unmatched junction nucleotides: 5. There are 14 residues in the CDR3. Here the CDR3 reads CASSSGQGTYGYTF. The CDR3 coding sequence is TGCGCCAGCAGCTCCGGACAGGGGACGTATGGCTACACCTTC.

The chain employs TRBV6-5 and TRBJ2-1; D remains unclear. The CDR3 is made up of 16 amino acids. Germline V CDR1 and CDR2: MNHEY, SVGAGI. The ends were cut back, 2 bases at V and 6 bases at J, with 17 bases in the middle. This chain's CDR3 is CASSYRLATPTNEQFF. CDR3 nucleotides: TGTGCCAGCAGTTACCGCCTGGCTACACCCACCAATGAGCAGTTCTTC.

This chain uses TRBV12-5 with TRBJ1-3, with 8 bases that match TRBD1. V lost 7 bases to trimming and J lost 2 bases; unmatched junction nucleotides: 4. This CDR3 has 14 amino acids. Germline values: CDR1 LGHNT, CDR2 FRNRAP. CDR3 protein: CASAQTGAGNTIYF. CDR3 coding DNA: TGTGCTAGTGCCCAGACAGGGGCTGGAAACACCATATATTTT.